This T cell receptor (beta chain) was recovered during a study of cytomegalovirus exposure and HLA in healthy donors. V was pared by 5 bases and J by 6 bases, with 18 bases between. Per germline, CDR1 SGHTA and CDR2 FQGNSA. This CDR3 has 15 amino acids. PCR employed 60 Vbeta and 13 Jbeta primers. Clones were read by immunoSEQ multiplex PCR, and TCRdb kept only the in-frame ones, dropping some. This sample yields 200,000 to 300,000 clones, of which roughly 86% are seen a single time; about 2% belongs to the top ten. This TCR derives from a woman aged 40-49 years in good health and CMV-seropositive. The material sequenced was PBMCs. This sequence joins TRBV7-2 and TRBJ2-3; no reliable D call. The CDR3 DNA reads as TGTGCCAGCAGCCTCTCTCCAGTTGAGGCGGATACGCAGTATTTT. Its protein is CASSLSPVEADTQYF.